This T cell receptor beta chain was recovered during a study of blood T cell repertoires in COVID-19. This table comes from immunoSEQ multiplex PCR, and its TCRdb copy is limited to in-frame clones, with some not included. This repertoire shows some 200,000 clones, approximately 87% found once; its top ten account for roughly 11%. Trimming pared 6 bases from V and 5 bases from J, leaving 11 bases between. The V gene's germline CDR1 is MNHEY and CDR2 SMNVEV (reference sequence). The CDR3 sequence is 13 residues long. The V and J genes are TRBV27 and TRBJ1-5; the D gene is possibly TRBD1 (5 bases). The sequencing input was peripheral blood. This TCR was sampled from a woman aged 60 to 75 with COVID-19, enrolled during active disease. In DNA, the CDR3 is TGTGCCAGCAGAAGCAGGGTGGATCAGCCCCAGCATTTT. It encodes CASRSRVDQPQHF.